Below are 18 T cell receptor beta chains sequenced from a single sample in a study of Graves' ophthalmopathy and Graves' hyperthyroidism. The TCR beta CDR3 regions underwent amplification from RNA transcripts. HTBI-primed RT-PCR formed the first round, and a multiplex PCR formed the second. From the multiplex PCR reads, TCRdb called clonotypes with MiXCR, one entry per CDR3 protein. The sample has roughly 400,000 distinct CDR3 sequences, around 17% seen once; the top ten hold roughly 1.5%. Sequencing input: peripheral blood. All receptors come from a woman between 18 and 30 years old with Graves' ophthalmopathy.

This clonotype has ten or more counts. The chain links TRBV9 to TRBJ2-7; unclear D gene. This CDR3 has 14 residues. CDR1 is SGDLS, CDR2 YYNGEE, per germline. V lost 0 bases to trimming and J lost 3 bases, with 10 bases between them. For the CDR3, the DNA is TGTGCCAGCAGCGTAGTACGGGTCCGCTACGAGCAGTACTTC. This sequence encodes CASSVVRVRYEQYF.

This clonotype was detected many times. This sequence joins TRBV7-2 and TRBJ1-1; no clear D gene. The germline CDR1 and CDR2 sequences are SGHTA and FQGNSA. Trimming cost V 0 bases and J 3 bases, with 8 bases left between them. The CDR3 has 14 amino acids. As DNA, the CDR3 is TGTGCCAGCAGCTTAGCGCGGTCAGACACTGAAGCTTTCTTT. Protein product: CASSLARSDTEAFF.

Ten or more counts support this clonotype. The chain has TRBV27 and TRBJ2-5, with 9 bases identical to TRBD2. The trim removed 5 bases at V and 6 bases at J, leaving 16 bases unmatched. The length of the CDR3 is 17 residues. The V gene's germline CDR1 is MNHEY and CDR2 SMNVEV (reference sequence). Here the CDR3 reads CASSPLPISGSVKTQYF. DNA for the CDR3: TGTGCCAGCAGTCCCCTCCCGATTAGCGGGAGTGTCAAGACCCAGTACTTC.

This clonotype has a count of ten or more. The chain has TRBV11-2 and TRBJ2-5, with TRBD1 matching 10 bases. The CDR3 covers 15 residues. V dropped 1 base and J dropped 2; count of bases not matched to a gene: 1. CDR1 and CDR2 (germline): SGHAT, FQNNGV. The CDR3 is CASSLGGQGQETQYF. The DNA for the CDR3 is TGTGCCAGCAGCTTAGGGGGACAGGGGCAAGAGACCCAGTACTTC.

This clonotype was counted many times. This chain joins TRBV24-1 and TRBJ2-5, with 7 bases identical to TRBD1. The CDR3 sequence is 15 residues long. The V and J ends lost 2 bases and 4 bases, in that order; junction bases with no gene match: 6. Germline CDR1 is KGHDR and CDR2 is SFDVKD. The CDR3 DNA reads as TGTGCCACCAGTGATTCCACAGGGGCGGGAGAGACCCAGTACTTC. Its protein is CATSDSTGAGETQYF.

CDR3 sequence reads: CASSRTGFYGYTF. CDR3 sequence (DNA): TGTGCCAGCAGCCGGACGGGGTTCTATGGCTACACCTTC. J is TRBJ1-2 and V is TRBV7-2; D not certain. CDR1 and CDR2 from the germline V gene are SGHTA and FQGNSA. Trimming took off 5 bases at V and 4 bases at J, with 11 bases between the two ends. The CDR3 has 13 residues.

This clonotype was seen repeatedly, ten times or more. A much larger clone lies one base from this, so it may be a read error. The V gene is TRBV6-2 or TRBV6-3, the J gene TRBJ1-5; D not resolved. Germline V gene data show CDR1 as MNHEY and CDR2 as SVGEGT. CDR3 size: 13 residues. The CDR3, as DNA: TGTGCCACCCGGGCGTCTAGCAATCGGCCCCAGCATTTT. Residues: CATRASSNRPQHF.

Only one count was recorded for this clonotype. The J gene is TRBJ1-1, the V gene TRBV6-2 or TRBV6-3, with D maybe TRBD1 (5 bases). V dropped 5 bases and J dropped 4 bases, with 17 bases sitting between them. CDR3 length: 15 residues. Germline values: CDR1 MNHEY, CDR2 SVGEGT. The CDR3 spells CASSDFDTRGTEAFF. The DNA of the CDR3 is TGTGCCAGCAGTGACTTCGATACTAGGGGCACTGAAGCTTTCTTT.

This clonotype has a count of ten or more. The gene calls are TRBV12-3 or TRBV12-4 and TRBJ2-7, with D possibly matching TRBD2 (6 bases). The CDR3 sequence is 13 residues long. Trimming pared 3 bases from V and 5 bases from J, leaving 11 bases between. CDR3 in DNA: TGTGCCAGCAGTTTCGGGCGCGGGGACGAGCAGTACTTC. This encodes CASSFGRGDEQYF.

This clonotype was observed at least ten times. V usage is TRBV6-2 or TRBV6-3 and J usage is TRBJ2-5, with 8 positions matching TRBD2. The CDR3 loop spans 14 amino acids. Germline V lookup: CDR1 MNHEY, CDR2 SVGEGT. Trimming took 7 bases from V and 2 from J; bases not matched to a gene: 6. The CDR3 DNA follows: TGTGCCAGCAAACCACTAGCGGAACAAGAGACCCAGTACTTC. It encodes CASKPLAEQETQYF.

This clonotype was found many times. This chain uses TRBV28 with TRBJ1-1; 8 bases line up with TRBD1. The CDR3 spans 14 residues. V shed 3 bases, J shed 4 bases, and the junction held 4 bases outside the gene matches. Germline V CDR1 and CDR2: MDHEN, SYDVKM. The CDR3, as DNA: TGTGCCAGCAGTTTCCCCACAGGGGGCACTGAAGCTTTCTTT. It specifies CASSFPTGGTEAFF.

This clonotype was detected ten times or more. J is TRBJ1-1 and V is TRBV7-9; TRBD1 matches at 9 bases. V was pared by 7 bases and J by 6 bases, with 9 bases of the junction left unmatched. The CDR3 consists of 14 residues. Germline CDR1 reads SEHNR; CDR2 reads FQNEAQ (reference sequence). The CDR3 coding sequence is TGTGCCAGCACGCCGGGACAGGGATTCGCTGAAGCTTTCTTT. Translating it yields CASTPGQGFAEAFF. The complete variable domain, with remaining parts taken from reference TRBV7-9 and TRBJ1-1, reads DTGVSQNPRHKITKRGQNVTFRCDPISEHNRLYWYRQTLGQGPEFLTYFQNEAQLEKSRLLSDRFSAERPKGSFSTLEIQRTEQGDSAMYLCASTPGQGFAEAFFGQGTRLTVV.

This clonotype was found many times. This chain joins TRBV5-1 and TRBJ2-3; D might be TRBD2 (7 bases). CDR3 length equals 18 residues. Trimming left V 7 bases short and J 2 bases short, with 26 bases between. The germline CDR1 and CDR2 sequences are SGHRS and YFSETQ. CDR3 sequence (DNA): TGCGCCAGCGCATTAGCCTCGGGGGGCCAGCTCAACACAGATACGCAGTATTTT. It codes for CASALASGGQLNTDTQYF. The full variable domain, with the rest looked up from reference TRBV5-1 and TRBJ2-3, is KAGVTQTPRYLIKTRGQQVTLSCSPISGHRSVSWYQQTPGQGLQFLFEYFSETQRNKGNFPGRFSGRQFSNSRSEMNVSTLELGDSALYLCASALASGGQLNTDTQYFGPGTRLTVL.

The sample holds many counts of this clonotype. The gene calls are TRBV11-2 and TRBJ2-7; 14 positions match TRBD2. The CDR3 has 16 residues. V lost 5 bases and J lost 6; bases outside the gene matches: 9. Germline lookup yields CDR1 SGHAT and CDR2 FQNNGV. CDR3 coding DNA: TGTGCCAGCAGCCTAGGACTAGCGGGAGGAAGGGGCGAGCAGTACTTC. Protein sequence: CASSLGLAGGRGEQYF.

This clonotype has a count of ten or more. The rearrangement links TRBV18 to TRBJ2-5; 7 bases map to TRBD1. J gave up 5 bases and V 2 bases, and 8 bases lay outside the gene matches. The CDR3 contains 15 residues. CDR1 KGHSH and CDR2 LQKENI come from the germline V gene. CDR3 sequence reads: CASSPKTGQLETQYF. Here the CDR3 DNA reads TGTGCCAGCTCACCAAAGACAGGGCAGTTGGAGACCCAGTACTTC.

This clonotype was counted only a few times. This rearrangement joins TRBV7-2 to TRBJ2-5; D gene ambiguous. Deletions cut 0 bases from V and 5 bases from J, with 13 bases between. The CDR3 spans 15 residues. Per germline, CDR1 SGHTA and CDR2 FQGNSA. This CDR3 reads CASSLARARRETQYF. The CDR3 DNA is TGTGCCAGCAGCTTAGCCCGGGCCCGCCGCGAGACCCAGTACTTC.

The CDR3 DNA reads as TGTGCCAGCAGCTTAGCTGGCAGGGGTCAGGAGCAGTACTTC. Protein: CASSLAGRGQEQYF. J is TRBJ2-7 and V is TRBV11-2; TRBD1 might be the D (6 bases). The V and J ends lost 1 base and 7 bases respectively, with 14 bases between them. The CDR3 length is 14 residues. Germline V lookup: CDR1 SGHAT, CDR2 FQNNGV.

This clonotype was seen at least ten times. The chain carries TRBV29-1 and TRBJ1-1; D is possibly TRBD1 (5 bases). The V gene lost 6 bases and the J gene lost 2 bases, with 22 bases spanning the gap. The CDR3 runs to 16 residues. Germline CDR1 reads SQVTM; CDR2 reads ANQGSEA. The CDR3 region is CSVGGSGLFSNTEAFF. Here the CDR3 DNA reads TGCAGCGTGGGGGGGTCGGGACTCTTCTCCAACACTGAAGCTTTCTTT.